This TCR beta chain was observed in a study of OX40 agonist ivuxolimab in advanced cancers. Assay: immunoSEQ multiplex PCR; the TCRdb copy retains only in-frame clones and omits some. The sample lists tens of thousands of clones, 85% to 90% occurring once. Germline-derived CDR1 and CDR2 are KGHSH and LQKENI. The CDR3 length is 14 residues. V trimming: 2 bases; J trimming: 8 bases; junction bases outside the gene matches: 4. This chain links TRBV18 with TRBJ1-4; 8 nucleotides agree with TRBD1. The receptor's source is an adult with an advanced solid tumor such as melanoma, head and neck, liver or kidney cancer. The sequencing here drew on CD4+ or CD8+ T cells sorted from blood, taken in a trial of the OX40 agonist ivuxolimab. The CDR3 is CASSPWTGNEKLFF. As DNA, the CDR3 is TGTGCCAGCTCACCATGGACAGGGAACGAAAAACTGTTTTTT.